This T cell receptor beta chain was profiled in a study of neurological immune-mediated disorders. A 10-nucleotide random UMI tagged transcripts in template-switch 5'RACE cDNA synthesis. From 15-18 subjects, each sequencing run yielded over 180 million TCR-beta sequences. A single record per CDR3 protein comes from TCRdb applying MiXCR to the 5' RACE reads. The sample holds about 62,000 distinct CDR3 sequences, around 3.8% seen once. Study-wide points: Phylogenetic grouping assigned the repertoires of 18 of 34 multiple sclerosis patients to a single related-CDR3 cluster, representing a possible signature. None of the CDR3 amino acid sequences found in expanded clones was shared across subjects. This suggests that the TCR-beta repertoires were private in all groups.

There are many counts of this clonotype. The antigen remains undetermined. Trimming took off 2 bases at V and 5 bases at J, with 13 bases between the two ends. There are 14 residues in the CDR3. Looked up from germline, CDR1 is SGHRS and CDR2 is YFSETQ. Sequenced material: PBMCs. The chain is built from TRBV5-1 and TRBJ1-1; D not resolved. The source is a woman between 45 and 60 years old with multiple sclerosis. For the CDR3, the DNA is TGCGCCAGCAGCTTCGGGAACTTGGGGACTGAAGCTTTCTTT. This sequence encodes CASSFGNLGTEAFF. Based on the CDR3 plus reference TRBV5-1 and TRBJ1-1, the full variable domain is KAGVTQTPRYLIKTRGQQVTLSCSPISGHRSVSWYQQTPGQGLQFLFEYFSETQRNKGNFPGRFSGRQFSNSRSEMNVSTLELGDSALYLCASSFGNLGTEAFFGQGTRLTVV.